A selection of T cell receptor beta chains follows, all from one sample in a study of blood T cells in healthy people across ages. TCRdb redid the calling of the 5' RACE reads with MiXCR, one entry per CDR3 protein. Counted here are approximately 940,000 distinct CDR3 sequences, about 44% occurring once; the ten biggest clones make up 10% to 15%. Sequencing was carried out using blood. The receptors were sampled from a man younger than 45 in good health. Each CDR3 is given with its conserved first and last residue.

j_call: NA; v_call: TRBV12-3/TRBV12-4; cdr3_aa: CASSPPGVLYNEQYF
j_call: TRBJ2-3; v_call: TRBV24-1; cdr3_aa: CATSDCSRGDTQYF
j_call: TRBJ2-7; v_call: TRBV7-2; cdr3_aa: CASSPNRVEQYF
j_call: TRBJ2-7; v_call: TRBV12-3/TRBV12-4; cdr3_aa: CASTLWGHYEQYF
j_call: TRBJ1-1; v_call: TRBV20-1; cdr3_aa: CSARQNTEAFF
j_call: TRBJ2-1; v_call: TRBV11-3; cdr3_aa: CASSSGTLGNEQFF
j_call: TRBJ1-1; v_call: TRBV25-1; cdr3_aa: CASSERSYGTGGSRSTEAFF
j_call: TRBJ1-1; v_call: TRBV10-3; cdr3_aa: CAITEGMNTEAFF
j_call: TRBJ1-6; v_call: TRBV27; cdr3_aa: CASRPGGGSYNSPLHF
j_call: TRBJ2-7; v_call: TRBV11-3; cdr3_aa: CASSVTGPTYEQYF
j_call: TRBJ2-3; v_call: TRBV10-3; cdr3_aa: CANADRTDTQYF
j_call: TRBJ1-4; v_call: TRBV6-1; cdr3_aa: CASRIYREQGELFF
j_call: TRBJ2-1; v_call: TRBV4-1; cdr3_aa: CASSHAPQLAGGRYEQFF
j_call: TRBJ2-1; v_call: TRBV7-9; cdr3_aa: CASSFNNQGGHEQFF
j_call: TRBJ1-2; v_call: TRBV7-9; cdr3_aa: CASSSEMGRGLYGYTF
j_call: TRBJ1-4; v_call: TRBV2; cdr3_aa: CASSEALQGVNEKLFF
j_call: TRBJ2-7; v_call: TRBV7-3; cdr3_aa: CASSPSGDTFYEQYF
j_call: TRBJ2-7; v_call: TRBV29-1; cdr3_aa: CSVADRASYEQYF
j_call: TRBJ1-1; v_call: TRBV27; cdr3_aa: CASSFGYLTEAFF
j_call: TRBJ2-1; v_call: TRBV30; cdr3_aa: CAWSVGSHNEQFF
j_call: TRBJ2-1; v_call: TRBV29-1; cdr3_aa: CSVEGGLAGSYNEQFF
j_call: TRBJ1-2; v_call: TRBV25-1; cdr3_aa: CASSEWRGNGYTF
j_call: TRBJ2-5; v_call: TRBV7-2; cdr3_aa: CASSRIAVAVQETQYF
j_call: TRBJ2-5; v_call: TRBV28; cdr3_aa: CASSLPGTGRETQYF
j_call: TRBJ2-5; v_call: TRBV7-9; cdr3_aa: CASSVEALETQYF
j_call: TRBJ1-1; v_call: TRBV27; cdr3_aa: CASSLSKNLNTEAFF
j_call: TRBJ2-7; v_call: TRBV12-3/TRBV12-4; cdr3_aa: CASSPGGLVYEQYF
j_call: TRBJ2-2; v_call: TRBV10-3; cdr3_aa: CAIRRLAGEDTGELFF
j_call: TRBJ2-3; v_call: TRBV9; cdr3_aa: CASSVDGLPTDTQYF
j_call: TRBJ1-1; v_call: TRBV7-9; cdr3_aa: CASSLGIEAFF
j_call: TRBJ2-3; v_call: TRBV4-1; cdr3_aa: CASSQEGSLGGDTQYF
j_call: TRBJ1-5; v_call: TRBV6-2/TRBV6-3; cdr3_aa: CACSYYGTGTYYQPQHF
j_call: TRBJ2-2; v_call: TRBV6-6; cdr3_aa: CASQGDNTGELFF
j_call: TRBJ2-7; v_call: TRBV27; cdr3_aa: CASSLAYSGTGSYEQYF
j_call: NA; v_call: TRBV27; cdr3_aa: CASNREGLVSSEQYF
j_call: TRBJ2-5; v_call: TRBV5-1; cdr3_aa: CASSPGESRETQYF
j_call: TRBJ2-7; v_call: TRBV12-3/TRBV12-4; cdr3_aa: CASSTSGSYEQYF
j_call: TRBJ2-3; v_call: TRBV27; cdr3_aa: CASGNSGRTDTQYF
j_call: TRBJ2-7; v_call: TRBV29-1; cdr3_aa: CSAQTGVFGYEQYF
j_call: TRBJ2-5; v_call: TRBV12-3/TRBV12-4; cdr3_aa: CTSSKDRGRYKQYF
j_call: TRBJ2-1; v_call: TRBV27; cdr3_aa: CASRSDRNNEQFF
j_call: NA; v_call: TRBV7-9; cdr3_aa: CASSLGQTIREQYF
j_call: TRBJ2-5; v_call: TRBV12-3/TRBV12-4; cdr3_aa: CASSRIAGPVTQYF
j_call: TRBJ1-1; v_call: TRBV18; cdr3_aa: CASSPTLSTEAFF
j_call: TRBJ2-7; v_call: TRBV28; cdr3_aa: CASSLTSEIYEQYF
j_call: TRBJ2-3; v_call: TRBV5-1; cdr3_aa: CASSLGRSTDTQYF
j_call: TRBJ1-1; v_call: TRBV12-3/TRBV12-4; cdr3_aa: CASSLGRGRIGERAFF
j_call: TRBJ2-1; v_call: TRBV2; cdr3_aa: CASRTSDYNEQFF
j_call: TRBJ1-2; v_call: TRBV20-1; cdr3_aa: CSAVDRGYGGYTF
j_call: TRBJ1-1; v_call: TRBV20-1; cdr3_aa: CSARPRRGTEAFF
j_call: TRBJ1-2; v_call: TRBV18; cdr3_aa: CASSPPGFAYGYTF
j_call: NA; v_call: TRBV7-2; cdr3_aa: CASSSRPGTEQYF
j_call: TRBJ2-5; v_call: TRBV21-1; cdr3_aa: CASSISGGEETQYF
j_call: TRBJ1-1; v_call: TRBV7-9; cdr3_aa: CASSLGRVGTEAFF